This passage covers 6 T cell receptor beta chains from one sample sequenced in a study of T cell responses to AZD1222 COVID-19 vaccine (dated by TCRdb to about 2021). Libraries were prepared through the immunoSEQ multiplex PCR assay. This immuneACCESS table, as held by TCRdb, lists in-frame sequences with V and J called but not all clones. Of the missing ones, under half trace to an unresolved V gene in checked studies; the others have no known cause. Within this sample are 100,000 to 120,000 clones, with 80% to 95% of them counted one time only. More than 2% of the sample lies in the top ten. This sample's time point label indicates: about 28 days (+/-7) after the second vaccine dose. This specimen consisted of peripheral blood, obtained 28 days after the second AZD1222 dose. These TCRs come from an adult who received the AZD1222 COVID-19 vaccine.

This clone was detected only once. V gene TRBV11-2 combines with J gene TRBJ2-5; 8 bases align to TRBD1. The CDR3 is 18 residues long. The germline gives CDR1 SGHAT, CDR2 FQNNGV. Trimming removed 1 base from V and 2 bases from J; junction bases left unmatched: 12. CDR3 nucleotides: TGTGCCAGCAGCTTAGGCCGGGACAGGCTGGCTTGGCAAGAGACCCAGTACTTC. It specifies CASSLGRDRLAWQETQYF.

The CDR3 loop reads CASSLLAVYEQYF. As DNA, the CDR3 is TGTGCCAGCAGCTTACTAGCGGTCTACGAGCAGTACTTC. The chain recombines TRBV7-2 with TRBJ2-7; 7 bases align to TRBD2. Germline V gene lookup returns CDR1 SGHTA and CDR2 FQGNSA. The trim removed 2 bases at V and 3 bases at J, leaving 1 base unmatched. The CDR3 length is 13 residues.

The chain carries TRBV6-5 and TRBJ1-1; D remains unclear. This CDR3 spans 13 amino acids. Trimming took 0 bases from V and 1 from J, leaving 3 bases between them. CDR1 MNHEY and CDR2 SVGAGI come from the germline V gene. The DNA for the CDR3 is TGTGCCAGCAGTTACTCGTGGAACACTGAAGCTTTCTTT. This gives the protein CASSYSWNTEAFF.

CDR3 sequence (DNA): TGTGCCAGCACGGGGGGTGGTGAGACCCAGTACTTC. This gives the protein CASTGGGETQYF. The gene calls are TRBV2 and TRBJ2-5, with 7 bases identical to TRBD2. Trimming removed 7 bases from V and 5 bases from J; junction bases left unmatched: 4. Per the germline V gene, CDR1 is SNHLY and CDR2 is FYNNEI. The CDR3 loop spans 12 amino acids.

The chain joins TRBV2 to TRBJ2-7, with D tentatively TRBD1 (6 bases). The CDR3 loop spans 14 amino acids. Germline V lookup: CDR1 SNHLY, CDR2 FYNNEI. V lost 4 bases and J 5 bases, leaving 15 bases between the germline ends. The DNA for the CDR3 is TGTGCCAGCAGTGGAATCCGGACAGTTAACGAGCAGTACTTC. Translated: CASSGIRTVNEQYF.

V gene TRBV11-3 combines with J gene TRBJ2-3; D gene uncertain. Germline V gives CDR1 SGHNT, CDR2 YENEEA. Trimming removed 3 bases from V and 7 bases from J, with 11 bases in between. The CDR3 is made up of 13 amino acids. The CDR3 DNA sequence: TGTGCCAGCAGCTTCGGTCTCGAATATACGCAGTATTTT. This sequence encodes CASSFGLEYTQYF.